These 32 T cell receptor beta chains share one sample of origin, sequenced in a study of Tregs in tolerant kidney transplant recipients. The data were produced by immunoSEQ multiplex PCR, yet TCRdb's version contains in-frame clones alone and is incomplete. There are roughly 120,000 clones in the sample; roughly 93% occur only once, and approximately 0.59% lies in the top ten. Sequenced: CD4+ T cells from blood. These receptors came from a human donor in good health.

This chain links TRBV12-2 with TRBJ2-5; TRBD2, the table's D call, was not compared with the DNA. TRBV12-2 is listed as a pseudogene. This CDR3 has 21 amino acids. For the CDR3, the DNA is TGTGCAAGTCGCTTAACTCACCGGAGGACTAGCGGGAGGTTGGTGCAAGAGACCCAGTACTTC. It is translated as CASRLTHRRTSGRLVQETQYF.

J is TRBJ2-2 and V is TRBV27; 7 bases agree with TRBD2. This CDR3 has 19 residues. After removal of 1 base from V and 1 base from J, the junction contained 12 bases not matched to a gene. Germline V CDR1 and CDR2: MNHEY, SMNVEV (reference sequence). The CDR3 is CASSLWDMRRGENTGELFF. The CDR3, as DNA: TGTGCCAGCAGTTTATGGGATATGAGACGGGGGGAGAACACCGGGGAGCTGTTTTTT.

The rearrangement uses TRBV19 and TRBJ1-1; perhaps TRBD1 as D (6 bases). Deletions cut 2 bases from V and 7 bases from J, with 11 bases between. This CDR3 has 13 amino acids. CDR1 is LNHDA and CDR2 is SQIVND in the germline V gene (reference sequence). CDR3 in amino acids: CASSIKGGGEAFF. The DNA of the CDR3 is TGTGCCAGTAGTATAAAGGGAGGGGGTGAAGCTTTCTTT.

This rearrangement joins TRBV19 to TRBJ2-1, with 10 nucleotides matching TRBD2. Germline V gene data show CDR1 as LNHDA and CDR2 as SQIVND (reference sequence). This CDR3 spans 16 amino acids. The J segment lost 5 bases and the V segment lost 5 bases, leaving 9 bases of the junction unmatched. The CDR3 nucleotides are TGTGCCAGTAGTTCGTCTAGCGGGAGCAAGAACAATGAGCAGTTCTTC. It encodes CASSSSSGSKNNEQFF.

This sequence joins TRBV6-1 and TRBJ1-1, with D uncertain. CDR3 length equals 14 residues. CDR1 is MNHNS, CDR2 SASEGT, per germline. V dropped 5 bases and J dropped 0 bases, with 10 bases sitting between them. In nucleotides, the CDR3 is TGTGCCAGCAGTTTTTCTACTATGAACACTGAAGCTTTCTTT. Amino acid sequence: CASSFSTMNTEAFF.

The rearrangement joins TRBV7-9 to TRBJ2-5; the D is unclear. Judging by the DNA end, TRBJ2-7 fits better; the J call may be wrong. The CDR3 runs to 14 residues. The germline V gene has CDR1 SEHNR and CDR2 FQNEAQ (reference sequence). CDR3 sequence (DNA): TGTGCCAGCAGCTTAGCGATAGGAGTCTACGAGCAGTACTTC. Translation gives CASSLAIGVYEQYF.

The chain couples TRBV12-5 to TRBJ2-7; no reliable D call. Trimming cost V 3 bases and J 2 bases, with 5 bases left between them. In germline, CDR1 is LGHNT, CDR2 FRNRAP. This CDR3 spans 12 amino acids. Here the CDR3 DNA reads TGTGCTAGTGGTTTCGGACCCTACGAGCAGTACTTC. Protein: CASGFGPYEQYF. The whole variable domain, filled in from reference TRBV12-5 and TRBJ2-7, reads DARVTQTPRHKVTEMGQEVTMRCQPILGHNTVFWYRQTMMQGLELLAYFRNRAPLDDSGMPKDRFSAEMPDATLATLKIQPSEPRDSAVYFCASGFGPYEQYFGPGTRLTVT.

The J gene is TRBJ1-6, the V gene TRBV4-1, with 8 bases that match TRBD1. CDR3 length: 18 residues. Trimming cost V 0 bases and J 10 bases; bases outside gene matches: 14. Germline V gene data show CDR1 as MGHRA and CDR2 as YSYEKL. CDR3 sequence (DNA): TGCGCCAGCAGCCAAGATCCGACCGGTACAGGGGGAATATCACCCCTCCACTTT. It yields the protein CASSQDPTGTGGISPLHF.

V is TRBV7-8 and J is TRBJ1-1, with D tentatively TRBD1 (5 bases). V lost 0 bases and J 2 bases, leaving 10 bases between the germline ends. Germline-derived CDR1 and CDR2 are SGHVS and FQNEAQ. The CDR3 sequence is 15 residues long. CDR3: CASSLARGINTEAFF. CDR3 DNA: TGTGCCAGCAGCTTAGCGAGGGGTATAAACACTGAAGCTTTCTTT. The full variable domain, in which reference TRBV7-8 and TRBJ1-1 provide the parts outside the CDR3, is GAGVSQSPRYKVAKRGQDVALRCDPISGHVSLFWYQQALGQGPEFLTYFQNEAQLDKSGLPSDRFFAERPEGSVSTLKIQRTQQEDSAVYLCASSLARGINTEAFFGQGTRLTVV.

This clone came up a few times. V gene TRBV2 combines with J gene TRBJ2-7; tentatively, D is TRBD1 (6 bases). The germline CDR1 and CDR2 sequences are SNHLY and FYNNEI. CDR3 length: 14 residues. Trimming removed 6 bases from V and 2 bases from J, with 14 bases in between. Here the CDR3 DNA reads TGTGCCAGCAGCACAATGACAGGTGCCTACGAGCAGTACTTC. Protein sequence: CASSTMTGAYEQYF.

The CDR3 DNA reads as TGCAGCGTTGGGAAGGGTGGGCAAGAGACCCAGTACTTC. Protein: CSVGKGGQETQYF. The chain links TRBV29-1 to TRBJ2-5; D gene ambiguous. Trimming took 4 bases from V and 2 from J, leaving 11 bases between them. From germline, CDR1 is SQVTM and CDR2 ANQGSEA. The CDR3 is made up of 13 amino acids.

The chain has TRBV6-5 and TRBJ2-1; no definite D call. The germline CDR1 and CDR2 sequences are MNHEY and SVGAGI. V lost 3 bases, J lost 0 bases, and 9 bases lay in between. The length of the CDR3 is 15 residues. In DNA, the CDR3 is TGTGCCAGCAGTTATTCCCTGAGCTCCTACAATGAGCAGTTCTTC. It yields the protein CASSYSLSSYNEQFF.

The chain is built from TRBV5-1 and TRBJ2-7; 11 bases are a match to TRBD2. Trimming cost V 4 bases and J 7 bases; bases outside gene matches: 13. The CDR3 has 16 residues. CDR1 and CDR2 (germline): SGHRS, YFSETQ. CDR3: CASSLGTSGINGEQYF. DNA for the CDR3: TGCGCCAGCAGCCTCGGGACTAGCGGCATCAATGGAGAGCAGTACTTC. The whole variable domain, filled in from reference TRBV5-1 and TRBJ2-7, reads KAGVTQTPRYLIKTRGQQVTLSCSPISGHRSVSWYQQTPGQGLQFLFEYFSETQRNKGNFPGRFSGRQFSNSRSEMNVSTLELGDSALYLCASSLGTSGINGEQYFGPGTRLTVT.

The rearrangement links TRBV2 to TRBJ2-5; D is possibly TRBD1 (5 bases). The V gene's germline CDR1 is SNHLY and CDR2 FYNNEI. The CDR3 length is 12 residues. Trimming took off 5 bases at V and 4 bases at J, with 8 bases between the two ends. The CDR3 bases are TGTGCCAGCAGTCTTGACAGAGAGACCCAGTACTTC. The encoded protein is CASSLDRETQYF.

This clone has a handful of counts. The chain has TRBV5-4 and TRBJ2-5; a possible D gene is TRBD2 (6 bases). Trimming shortened V by 4 bases and J by 5 bases, and 9 bases separated the two germline ends. The CDR3 contains 12 residues. Looked up from germline, CDR1 is SGHNT and CDR2 is YYREEE (reference sequence). The CDR3 DNA sequence: TGTGCCAGCAGCCGGGACTTCGAGACCCAGTACTTC. It specifies CASSRDFETQYF. Full variable domain (missing parts from reference TRBV5-4 and TRBJ2-5): ETGVTQSPTHLIKTRGQQVTLRCSSQSGHNTVSWYQQALGQGPQFIFQYYREEENGRGNFPPRFSGLQFPNYSSELNVNALELDDSALYLCASSRDFETQYFGPGTRLLVL.

The chain links TRBV5-4 to TRBJ2-3; 7 nucleotides line up with TRBD1. Germline trimming cut 4 bases from V and 1 base from J; bases unmatched to any gene: 9. Germline CDR1 is SGHNT and CDR2 is YYREEE (reference sequence). The CDR3 covers 16 residues. The CDR3 protein is CASSPGQPGGTDTQYF. For the CDR3, the DNA is TGTGCCAGCAGCCCGGGACAGCCCGGGGGCACAGATACGCAGTATTTT.

The chain combines TRBV7-9 with TRBJ1-2; 7 bases are shared with TRBD1. J was trimmed by 12 bases and V by 1 base; bases with no gene match: 8. Looked up from germline, CDR1 is SEHNR and CDR2 is FQNEAQ (reference sequence). This CDR3 has 13 amino acids. The CDR3 coding sequence is TGTGCCAGCAGCTTAGAGGGAGGGGGCTTCCACACCTTC. Translating gives CASSLEGGGFHTF. Combining the CDR3 with reference TRBV7-9 and TRBJ1-2 gives the whole variable domain DTGVSQNPRHKITKRGQNVTFRCDPISEHNRLYWYRQTLGQGPEFLTYFQNEAQLEKSRLLSDRFSAERPKGSFSTLEIQRTEQGDSAMYLCASSLEGGGFHTFGSGTRLTVV.

The chain uses TRBV10-2 and TRBJ2-2; TRBD2 matches 10 bases. The ends lost 7 bases at V and 4 bases at J; junction bases unmatched: 9. The germline V gene encodes CDR1 WSHSY and CDR2 SAAADI. This CDR3 region has 16 residues. In DNA, the CDR3 is TGCGCCAGCATTGCTAGCGGGAGTTCATTCACCGGGGAGCTGTTTTTT. It yields the protein CASIASGSSFTGELFF.

CDR3 sequence: CASSLTREVDEQYF. The CDR3 DNA follows: TGCGCCAGCAGCTTGACGAGGGAGGTCGACGAGCAGTACTTC. This chain connects TRBV5-1 to TRBJ2-7; maybe TRBD2 (6 bases). Germline V lookup: CDR1 SGHRS, CDR2 YFSETQ. The CDR3 length is 14 residues. Trimming left V 1 base short and J 5 bases short, with 13 bases between. Together with reference TRBV5-1 and TRBJ2-7, the CDR3 gives the full variable domain: KAGVTQTPRYLIKTRGQQVTLSCSPISGHRSVSWYQQTPGQGLQFLFEYFSETQRNKGNFPGRFSGRQFSNSRSEMNVSTLELGDSALYLCASSLTREVDEQYFGPGTRLTVT.

The V call is TRBV6-6, the J call TRBJ1-6, with a tentative D call TRBD1 (5 bases). The CDR3 is 16 residues long. From germline, CDR1 is MNHNY and CDR2 SVGAGI (reference sequence). V was trimmed by 2 bases and J by 7 bases, leaving 15 bases between them. As DNA, the CDR3 is TGTGCCAGCAGTTACACAACGGGACGGTCCAATTCACCCCTCCACTTT. Amino acids: CASSYTTGRSNSPLHF.

The chain uses TRBV10-3 and TRBJ2-7; 7 bases align to TRBD1. The CDR3 is 14 residues long. From germline, CDR1 is ENHRY and CDR2 SYGVKD. Trimming took 4 bases from V and 5 from J; bases not matched to a gene: 8. The CDR3 coding sequence is TGTGCCATCAGTGGACAGGGTCGATCCAACGAGCAGTACTTC. This translates into CAISGQGRSNEQYF.

The CDR3 loop is CASSLSAAGANVLTF. Here the CDR3 DNA reads TGTGCCAGCAGCTTATCCGCGGCCGGGGCCAACGTCCTGACTTTC. The chain links TRBV7-3 to TRBJ2-6; D gene ambiguous. CDR1 and CDR2 (germline): SGHTA, FQGTGA. CDR3 length: 15 residues. V lost 2 bases and J 4 bases, leaving 9 bases between the germline ends.

Only one count was recorded for this clone. The J gene is TRBJ2-5, the V gene TRBV5-1; 14 positions agree with TRBD2. The CDR3 consists of 18 residues. The germline V gene has CDR1 SGHRS and CDR2 YFSETQ. V gave up 4 bases and J gave up 2 bases; unmatched junction bases: 10. CDR3: CASSGGTSGRSGQETQYF. DNA for the CDR3: TGCGCCAGCAGCGGAGGGACTAGCGGGAGATCGGGGCAAGAGACCCAGTACTTC.

This clone showed up just once. The chain couples TRBV6-5 to TRBJ2-3; D is undetermined. The CDR3 runs 13 residues. Trimming took off 2 bases at V and 6 bases at J, with 9 bases between the two ends. Germline V gene lookup returns CDR1 MNHEY and CDR2 SVGAGI. In DNA form, the CDR3 reads TGTGCCAGCAGTTACCCCCTGTCCGATACGCAGTATTTT. It is translated as CASSYPLSDTQYF.

The chain employs TRBV18 and TRBJ1-5, with 8 bases fitting TRBD1. This CDR3 contains 15 residues. Germline V gene data show CDR1 as KGHSH and CDR2 as LQKENI. V dropped 6 bases and J dropped 4; count of bases not matched to a gene: 8. CDR3: CASSGGTGQNQPQHF. CDR3 coding DNA: TGTGCCAGCTCGGGCGGGACAGGCCAAAATCAGCCCCAGCATTTT.

V and J are TRBV2 and TRBJ2-3; D is perhaps TRBD2 (6 bases). Germline V gene lookup returns CDR1 SNHLY and CDR2 FYNNEI. The CDR3 length is 12 residues. The V end lost 6 bases, the J end lost 4 bases, and 8 bases lay between the germline ends. CDR3: CASRGGADTQYF. The CDR3 DNA follows: TGTGCCAGCAGGGGAGGCGCAGATACGCAGTATTTT. Drawing the rest from reference TRBV2 and TRBJ2-3, the complete variable domain is EPEVTQTPSHQVTQMGQEVILRCVPISNHLYFYWYRQILGQKVEFLVSFYNNEISEKSEIFDDQFSVERPDGSNFTLKIRSTKLEDSAMYFCASRGGADTQYFGPGTRLTVL.

This clone appeared a single time. CDR3 in amino acids: CASSTGQGNSPLHF. In DNA form, the CDR3 reads TGTGCCAGTAGTACCGGACAGGGAAATTCACCCCTCCACTTT. The chain recombines TRBV19 with TRBJ1-6; TRBD1 agrees at 8 bases. Germline trimming cut 4 bases from V and 7 bases from J; bases unmatched to any gene: 3. The CDR3 has 14 residues. From germline, CDR1 is LNHDA and CDR2 SQIVND (reference sequence).

The V gene is TRBV7-9, the J gene TRBJ2-1; 7 nucleotides line up with TRBD1. V was pared by 5 bases and J by 6 bases, with 7 bases of the junction left unmatched. There are 14 residues in the CDR3. Germline V lookup: CDR1 SEHNR, CDR2 FQNEAQ (reference sequence). The CDR3 region is CASSHRQGSNEQFF. DNA of the CDR3: TGTGCCAGCAGCCACCGACAGGGAAGCAATGAGCAGTTCTTC.

This chain connects TRBV13 to TRBJ2-7, with 8 positions matching TRBD1. The J segment lost 2 bases and the V segment lost 11 bases, leaving 5 bases of the junction unmatched. CDR3 length: 12 amino acids. Germline CDR1 PRHDT, CDR2 FYEKMQ (reference sequence). CDR3 protein: CAGGRGPYEQYF. The CDR3 DNA sequence: TGTGCCGGGGGCAGGGGGCCCTACGAGCAGTACTTC.

The sample holds one count of this clone. The J gene is TRBJ2-2, the V gene TRBV6-1; D is perhaps TRBD1 (6 bases). Trimming shortened V by 2 bases and J by 7 bases, and 14 bases separated the two germline ends. Germline V lookup: CDR1 MNHNS, CDR2 SASEGT. This CDR3 is built from 15 residues. CDR3 in amino acids: CASSEKQGSDGELFF. Written as DNA, the CDR3 is TGTGCCAGCAGTGAAAAACAGGGTTCCGACGGGGAGCTGTTTTTT.

This clone was detected once. This chain uses TRBV6-1 with TRBJ2-7; TRBD2 might be the D (6 bases). The length of the CDR3 is 15 residues. The V gene's germline CDR1 is MNHNS and CDR2 SASEGT. V was cut by 2 bases and J by 6 bases, with 17 bases left in between. The CDR3 loop is CASSELVAEFVEQYF. CDR3 DNA: TGTGCCAGCAGTGAACTGGTAGCGGAATTCGTCGAGCAGTACTTC.

This rearrangement joins TRBV5-1 to TRBJ1-2, with 10 bases aligning to TRBD1. Germline V lookup: CDR1 SGHRS, CDR2 YFSETQ. J lost 8 bases, V lost 7 bases, and 8 bases had no gene match. The length of the CDR3 is 13 residues. The CDR3 bases are TGCGCCAGCTCAGGGACAGGGGTTTTCGGCTACACCTTC. Translated: CASSGTGVFGYTF. Filled out from reference TRBV5-1 and TRBJ1-2, the complete variable domain reads KAGVTQTPRYLIKTRGQQVTLSCSPISGHRSVSWYQQTPGQGLQFLFEYFSETQRNKGNFPGRFSGRQFSNSRSEMNVSTLELGDSALYLCASSGTGVFGYTFGSGTRLTVV.